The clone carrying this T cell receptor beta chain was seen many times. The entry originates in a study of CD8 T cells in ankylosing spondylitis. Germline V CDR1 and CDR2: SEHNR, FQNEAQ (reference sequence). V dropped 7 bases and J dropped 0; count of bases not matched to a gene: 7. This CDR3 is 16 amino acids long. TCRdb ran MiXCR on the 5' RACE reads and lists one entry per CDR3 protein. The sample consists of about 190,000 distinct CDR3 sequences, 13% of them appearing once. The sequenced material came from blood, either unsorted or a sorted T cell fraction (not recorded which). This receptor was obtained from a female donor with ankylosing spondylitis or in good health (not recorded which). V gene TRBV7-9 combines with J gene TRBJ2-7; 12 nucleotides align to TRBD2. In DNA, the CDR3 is TGTGCCAGCAACCAACTAGCGGGAGGCCCCTCCTACGAGCAGTACTTC. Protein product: CASNQLAGGPSYEQYF.